The clone carrying this T cell receptor beta chain appeared once. Method: immunoSEQ multiplex PCR; TCRdb's copy keeps in-frame clones and lacks some. The sample lists about 170,000 clones, roughly nine tenths occurring once. The data belong to a study of T cell responses to AZD1222 COVID-19 vaccine. Germline loops: CDR1 LNHNV, CDR2 YYDKDF (reference sequence). This CDR3 region has 15 residues. V lost 0 bases and J 4 bases, leaving 13 bases between the germline ends. Specimen: peripheral blood, collected on day 0 of AZD1222 vaccination. The clonotype comes from an adult in good health. The chain joins TRBV15 to TRBJ2-7; D possibly corresponds to TRBD1 (6 bases). As DNA, the CDR3 is TGTGCCACCAGCAGAGAGCTGGGGGCGGGTTACGAGCAGTACTTC. Its protein product is CATSRELGAGYEQYF.